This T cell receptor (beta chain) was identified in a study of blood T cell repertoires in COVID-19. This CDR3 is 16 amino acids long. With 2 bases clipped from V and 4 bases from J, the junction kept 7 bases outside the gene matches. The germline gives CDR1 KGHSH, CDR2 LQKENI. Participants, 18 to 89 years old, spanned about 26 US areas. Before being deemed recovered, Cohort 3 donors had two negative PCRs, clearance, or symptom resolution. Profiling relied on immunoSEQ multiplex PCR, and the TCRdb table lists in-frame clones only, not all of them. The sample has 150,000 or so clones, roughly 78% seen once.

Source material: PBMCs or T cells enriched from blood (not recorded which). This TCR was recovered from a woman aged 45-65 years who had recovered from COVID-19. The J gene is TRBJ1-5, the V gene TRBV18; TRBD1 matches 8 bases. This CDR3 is CASSPGQGAGNQPQHF. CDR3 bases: TGTGCCAGCTCACCAGGGCAGGGGGCTGGAAATCAGCCCCAGCATTTT.